The following is a TCR beta chain sequence with its context. The antigen remains unidentified. The data are from a study of cytomegalovirus exposure and HLA in healthy donors. Study conclusions and caveats: The authors later linked a missense DCLRE1C variant to TCR beta V- and J-gene trimming. Versus the approximately 700-donor mean, an Asian-associated ancestry cluster reportedly showed fewer N-insertions in a later analysis. Some TCR beta chains (around 180 of them) were listed as cytomegalovirus-associated. CMV serostatus stood as the only immune exposure information on hand.

Deletions cut 3 bases from V and 4 bases from J, with 12 bases between. This CDR3 has 14 amino acids. In germline, CDR1 is MDHEN, CDR2 SYDVKM. Researchers ran the PCR with 60 Vbeta and 13 Jbeta primers. TCRdb's table, derived via immunoSEQ multiplex PCR, lists solely in-frame clones and lacks some. Listed are 100,000 to 150,000 clones; more than 1.5% falls within the top ten. The chain carries TRBV28 and TRBJ1-2; TRBD1 might be the D (5 bases). Sequencing was done on a sample of PBMCs. This receptor was identified in a man in his late teens or twenties in good health and CMV-seronegative. The DNA for the CDR3 is TGTGCCAGCAGTTTGCCAGGGACTCGCTATGGCTACACCTTC. This translates into CASSLPGTRYGYTF.